Listed below are T cell receptor beta chains from one sample, sequenced in a study of T-cell memory formation after mild COVID-19. MiXCR, run by TCRdb on the 5' RACE reads, gives a single entry per CDR3 protein. The sample lists around 300,000 distinct CDR3 sequences; about an eighth were seen once. The sequenced sample consisted of PBMCs or a T cell subset sorted from them (not recorded which). Receptors originate from a young man who had mild COVID-19 (a few samples of this study predate the infection). Cell type and time point are not known. Both conserved end residues are part of each CDR3. Each record gives: V gene, clone size, D gene, J gene, CDR3 DNA, CDR3 protein. A D gene is named only where the DNA matches it firmly. Part of the rows lack a size; the others show once, few, many or a class for expanded clones.

TRBV11-2	.	.	TRBJ2-2	TGTGCCAGCAGCCGAACCGACTCAGGAGGCGGGGAGCTGTTTTTT	CASSRTDSGGGELFF
TRBV29-1	many	.	TRBJ1-6	TGCAGCGTTGAGGTCGCCGGGGGTTCACCCCTCCACTTT	CSVEVAGGSPLHF
TRBV29-1	.	.	TRBJ2-3	TGCAGCGTTAGTACAGATACGCAGTATTTT	CSVSTDTQYF
TRBV5-1	many	TRBD2	TRBJ2-3	TGCGCCAGCAGCGCGGGGGGCCGAGATACGCAGTATTTT	CASSAGGRDTQYF
TRBV5-1	.	TRBD1	TRBJ2-5	TGCGCCAGCAGCTTACTGACAGGGGAAGGGGAGACCCAGTACTTC	CASSLLTGEGETQYF
TRBV18	.	.	TRBJ1-2	TGTGCCAGCTCCTCTCCTCCCCTCTATGGCTACACCTTC	CASSSPPLYGYTF
TRBV27	many	.	TRBJ2-5	TGTGCCAGCAGTCGAACATCGCAAGAGACCCAGTACTTC	CASSRTSQETQYF
TRBV6-6	many	TRBD2	TRBJ2-7	TGTGCCAGCAGTTACGGGCCGGGACTACCCTACGAGCAGTACTTC	CASSYGPGLPYEQYF
TRBV10-3	few	.	TRBJ1-1	TGTGCCATCAGTGAGATCAGCACTGAAGCTTTCTTT	CAISEISTEAFF
TRBV7-9	many	.	TRBJ1-2	TGTGCCAGCAGCCCTAGTTCCTATGGCTACACCTTC	CASSPSSYGYTF
TRBV7-9	.	.	TRBJ1-1	TGTGCCAGCAGCTTGAGCTTACTCAACACTGAAGCTTTCTTT	CASSLSLLNTEAFF
TRBV9	.	.	TRBJ2-1	TGTGCCAGCAGCGTAGGGGAATACTACAATGAGCAGTTCTTC	CASSVGEYYNEQFF
TRBV6-5	few	TRBD1	TRBJ2-4	TGTGCCAGCAGTTACGGGACAGGGGGGAGTAAAATTCAGTACTTC	CASSYGTGGSKIQYF
TRBV27	many	.	TRBJ2-3	TGTGCCACCGCGGGGAGAAACACAGATACGCAGTATTTT	CATAGRNTDTQYF
TRBV4-3	.	.	TRBJ2-3	TGCGCCAGCAGCCCAGAGCGGGTTCATCCCACAGATACGCAGTATTTT	CASSPERVHPTDTQYF
TRBV3-1	many	.	TRBJ1-2	TGTGCCAGCAGCCCCGGGGGCCGCCCCTATGGCTACACCTTC	CASSPGGRPYGYTF
TRBV20-1	few	.	TRBJ2-3	TGCAGTGCTACCGGGACGCTAGGCACAGATACGCAGTATTTT	CSATGTLGTDTQYF
TRBV7-2	few	.	TRBJ1-1	TGTGCCAGCAGCTTTATAGGTGCAGGGACGAACACTGAAGCTTTCTTT	CASSFIGAGTNTEAFF
TRBV4-1	few	.	TRBJ2-5	TGCGCCAGCAGCCATGCAACACAACCACAGGAGACCCAGTACTTC	CASSHATQPQETQYF
TRBV25-1	.	TRBD1	TRBJ1-1	TGTGCCAGCAGTGGGGACAGGGGGCGAACTGAAGCTTTCTTT	CASSGDRGRTEAFF
TRBV4-3	many	.	TRBJ2-3	TGCGCCAGCAGCCAAGATACCCGGCTAGATAATACGCAGTATTTT	CASSQDTRLDNTQYF
TRBV29-1	.	.	TRBJ1-3	TGCAGCGTTGAAGATTTAAGCGGGGGTGGAAACACCATATATTTT	CSVEDLSGGGNTIYF
TRBV7-3	few	.	TRBJ2-2	TGTGCCAGCAGCCGCGACAGTCCCGGGGAGCTGTTTTTT	CASSRDSPGELFF
TRBV20-1	.	.	TRBJ1-2	TGCAGTGCTAGATTCGGCTGGAACTATGGCTACACCTTC	CSARFGWNYGYTF
TRBV20-1	few	.	TRBJ2-6	TGCAGTGCCCGGGCGGGAGGGGCCAACGTCCTGACTTTC	CSARAGGANVLTF
TRBV7-9	many	.	TRBJ2-5	TGTGCCAGCAGCTTAACACCGGGACACCTTGGGGAGACCCAGTACTTC	CASSLTPGHLGETQYF
TRBV2	.	.	TRBJ2-1	TGTGCCGTCCCTCCGGGACCCGGCCCCAATGAGCAGTTCTTC	CAVPPGPGPNEQFF
TRBV5-1	few	.	TRBJ1-1	TGCGCCAGCAGCTTTGACGGGGGGAACACTGAAGCTTTCTTT	CASSFDGGNTEAFF
TRBV11-2	.	TRBD1	TRBJ1-1	TGTGCCAGCAGTGTACAGGGGGCCGATGTGGCTGAAGCTTTCTTT	CASSVQGADVAEAFF
TRBV6-5	few	TRBD1	TRBJ2-2	TGTGCCAGCAGTTTACAGGGGGACACCGGGGAGCTGTTTTTT	CASSLQGDTGELFF
TRBV6-5	.	TRBD1	TRBJ2-7	TGTGCCAGCACAGTAGGGACAGGTACCGAGCAGTACTTC	CASTVGTGTEQYF
TRBV29-1	.	.	TRBJ2-5	TGCAGCGTTACCTCAGGAGCGTACCAAGAGACCCAGTACTTC	CSVTSGAYQETQYF
TRBV4-1	few	.	TRBJ1-5	TGCGCCAGCAGTCAAACAGGGTATAGCAATCAGCCCCAGCATTTT	CASSQTGYSNQPQHF
TRBV7-2	few	TRBD1	TRBJ2-2	TGTGCCAGCAGCCCATATCAGGGGGTGAACACCGGGGAGCTGTTTTTT	CASSPYQGVNTGELFF
TRBV20-1	.	TRBD2	TRBJ2-2	TGCAGTACGAGAGATCGGACTAGCGGGGGAGTGTACACCGGGGAGCTGTTTTTT	CSTRDRTSGGVYTGELFF
TRBV20-1	few	.	TRBJ2-1	TGCAGTGCTGGCGGGGGCCCGAGCTCCTACAATGAGCAGTTCTTC	CSAGGGPSSYNEQFF
TRBV11-1	.	.	TRBJ1-1	TGTGCCAGCAGCTTAGCTGATAACACTGAAGCTTTCTTT	CASSLADNTEAFF
TRBV5-1	.	.	TRBJ1-1	TGCGCCAGCAGCTTGCAGGGAGGGCGGACTGAAGCTTTCTTT	CASSLQGGRTEAFF
TRBV7-2	.	TRBD1	TRBJ2-2	TGTGCCAGCAAGACCGACAGGGCCACCGGGGAGCTGTTTTTT	CASKTDRATGELFF
TRBV6-2/TRBV6-3	few	.	TRBJ2-1	TGTGCCAGCAGTCTCCGGGACACCTTCTCCTACAATGAGCAGTTCTTC	CASSLRDTFSYNEQFF
TRBV12-3/TRBV12-4	many	.	TRBJ1-2	TGTGCCAGCAGTACCCCCTCGGCGTATTACACCTTC	CASSTPSAYYTF
TRBV10-3	many	.	TRBJ2-4	TGTGCCATCAGTGAAACAGGGCTAGCCAAAAACATTCAGTACTTC	CAISETGLAKNIQYF
TRBV4-1	few	TRBD1	TRBJ2-6	TGCGCCAGCAGCCCTCCACCAGGACAGGAATTCTCTGGGGCCAACGTCCTGACTTTC	CASSPPPGQEFSGANVLTF
TRBV7-2	many	.	TRBJ2-4	TGTGCCAGCAGCTTTTGGGGGACCAAAAACATTCAGTACTTC	CASSFWGTKNIQYF
TRBV6-5	.	.	TRBJ1-1	TGTGCCAGCAGTTACTCGTTTCTGGGGGACACTGAAGCTTTCTTT	CASSYSFLGDTEAFF
TRBV12-3/TRBV12-4	few	.	TRBJ2-2	TGTGCCAGCAGCCCAACCAGGGCCTTCGGGACCGGGGAGCTGTTTTTT	CASSPTRAFGTGELFF
TRBV20-1	.	.	TRBJ1-1	TGCAGTGCTTTAGACGGCATGAACACTGAAGCTTTCTTT	CSALDGMNTEAFF
TRBV2	.	TRBD2	TRBJ2-1	TGTGCCAGCAGTGGAGAAGCGGGGCCACGGGGTGAGCAGTTCTTC	CASSGEAGPRGEQFF
TRBV6-5	few	.	TRBJ2-1	TGTGCCAGCAGTTACGCGGGGGACATCTACAATGAGCAGTTCTTC	CASSYAGDIYNEQFF
TRBV4-2	few	.	TRBJ1-2	TGTGCCAGCAGCCAAGCCTGGCAGGACCACTATGGCTACACCTTC	CASSQAWQDHYGYTF
TRBV6-2/TRBV6-3	few	.	TRBJ1-1	TGTGCCAGCAGCAGAAGACAGTCAATGAACACTGAAGCTTTCTTT	CASSRRQSMNTEAFF